The rows below give T cell receptor beta chains drawn from one sample of a study of T cells in Graves' hyperthyroidism and ophthalmopathy. Via MiXCR, TCRdb re-called the multiplex PCR reads, giving one row per CDR3 protein. The sample contains approximately 400,000 distinct CDR3 sequences, around 15% of which appear only once. The sample consisted of blood. Every receptor here comes from a man in his fifties or sixties with Graves' ophthalmopathy. CDR3s include the opening cysteine and the closing phenylalanine or tryptophan. D genes are given only for firm matches. The size field is filled for only some rows; it gives once, few, many or a size class.

few,.,TRBV13,TRBJ2-7,TGTGCCAGCAGCTTAGCGGGGGGCGATGGGGAGCAGTACTTC,CASSLAGGDGEQYF
many,TRBD1,TRBV12-3/TRBV12-4,TRBJ2-1,TGTGCCAGCAGCTGGACAGGGAACAATGAGCAGTTCTTC,CASSWTGNNEQFF
.,.,TRBV7-2,TRBJ1-3,TGTGCCAGCAGCTTATTGGGGGTGGGAGGAAACGCCATATATTTT,CASSLLGVGGNAIYF
.,.,TRBV29-1,TRBJ2-1,TGCAGCGTTTGGGGGGGGGGCGGGAATGAGCAGTTCTTC,CSVWGGGGNEQFF
many,TRBD2,TRBV19,TRBJ2-2,TGTGCCAGTAGTATTTGGCTAGCGGGAGGGGTCGGGGAGCTGTTTTTT,CASSIWLAGGVGELFF
.,TRBD2,TRBV5-4,TRBJ2-5,TGTGCCAGCACCCCGGGGGGGGGCTTTGAGACCCAGTACTTC,CASTPGGGFETQYF
.,.,TRBV15,TRBJ2-1,TGTGCCACCAGCGGCCCCTCGAGGTCTGGGGAGACCCAGTTCTTC,CATSGPSRSGETQFF
many,.,TRBV12-3/TRBV12-4,TRBJ2-3,TGTGCCAGCAGTTTAGGGACGGGAAAAGCAGATACGCAGTATTTT,CASSLGTGKADTQYF
many,TRBD1,TRBV24-1,TRBJ2-1,TGTGCCACCGTTGGACAGGGTAATAATGAGCAGTTCTTC,CATVGQGNNEQFF
.,.,TRBV20-1,TRBJ1-5,TGCAGTGCTAGTGTATTGGGGCCCGGCACCAATCAGCCCCAGCATTTT,CSASVLGPGTNQPQHF
many,TRBD1,TRBV11-2,TRBJ2-7,TGTGCCAGCAGCTTAGCGCAGACAGGGCGGGAGCAGTACTTC,CASSLAQTGREQYF
.,.,TRBV2,TRBJ1-5,TGTGCCAGCAGTGATGCGGGCGATCAGCCCCAGCATTTT,CASSDAGDQPQHF